This T cell receptor beta chain stems from a study of T cell changes during pregnancy in multiple sclerosis. The CDR3 is 13 amino acids. Trimming at V came to 6 bases and at J to 10 bases, leaving 9 bases not matched to a gene. The germline V gene encodes CDR1 SGHRS and CDR2 YFSETQ. Some clones are missing from TCRdb's copy, which holds only in-frame ones; the method was immunoSEQ multiplex PCR. Of approximately 92,000 clones in the sample, roughly 92% were seen once. The TCR comes from a female donor with multiple sclerosis, enrolled in a pregnancy study. This specimen consisted of peripheral blood, obtained in the first trimester of pregnancy. The chain carries TRBV5-1 and TRBJ1-1, with 10 bases matching TRBD1. CDR3 amino acids: CASTNDRGLIAFF. CDR3 in DNA: TGCGCCAGCACCAACGACAGGGGGCTCATAGCTTTCTTT. Looking up the rest from reference TRBV5-1 and TRBJ1-1 gives the full variable domain: KAGVTQTPRYLIKTRGQQVTLSCSPISGHRSVSWYQQTPGQGLQFLFEYFSETQRNKGNFPGRFSGRQFSNSRSEMNVSTLELGDSALYLCASTNDRGLIAFFGQGTRLTVV.